A selection of T cell receptor beta chains follows, all from one sample in a study of blood T cell repertoires in COVID-19. Sequenced by immunoSEQ multiplex PCR; TCRdb stores in-frame clones only, minus some. Among about 44,000 clones, around 84% were seen once, and the ten largest hold 40% to 45%. The sample consisted of peripheral blood. These receptors were obtained from a human donor in a cohort sampled during active COVID-19. Each CDR3 is given with its conserved first and last residue. The D gene is left open where the match is weak. Size values are once, few and many counts, or a class for expanded clones, and some rows have none.

d_call,v_call,clone_size,cdr3_length,j_call,cdr3_nt,cdr3_aa
TRBD1,TRBV6-1,-,15,TRBJ1-5,TGTGCCAGCAGTGAAAGACAGGGGCAAGTCCAGCCCCAGCATTTT,CASSERQGQVQPQHF
-,TRBV7-2,-,13,TRBJ1-4,TGTGCCAGCAGCTTAGGACTGGAGGAAAAACTGTTTTTT,CASSLGLEEKLFF
-,TRBV19,-,16,TRBJ1-3,TGTGCCAGTAGTATCGGACTTCGCCCCCCTGGAAACACCATATATTTT,CASSIGLRPPGNTIYF
TRBD1,TRBV9,-,16,TRBJ1-3,TGTGCCAGCAGCGTGGGGACAGGGGGCTCCGGAAACACCATATATTTT,CASSVGTGGSGNTIYF
TRBD1,TRBV23-1,-,20,TRBJ2-3,TGCGCCAGCAGTCAACCAAGGGGGAGATTTGCGACAGGGTTCCCAGATACGCAGTATTTT,CASSQPRGRFATGFPDTQYF
TRBD2,TRBV7-8,-,16,TRBJ2-1,TGTGCCAGCAGCGCCCGGGACTATCCCTCCTACAATGAGCAGTTCTTC,CASSARDYPSYNEQFF
-,TRBV3-1/TRBV3-2,-,13,TRBJ1-2,TGTGCCAGCAGCCAAGTTACAAACTATGGCTACACCTTC,CASSQVTNYGYTF
TRBD2,TRBV7-6,once,16,TRBJ2-3,TGTGCCAGCAGCATCCTAGCGGGGGGGCAGGTGGATACGCAGTATTTT,CASSILAGGQVDTQYF
-,TRBV28,-,13,TRBJ1-2,TGTGCCAGCAGTAGGGCCTATAGCGGGGGCTACACCTTC,CASSRAYSGGYTF
-,TRBV3-1/TRBV3-2,-,16,TRBJ1-5,TGTGCCAGCAGCCAAGGCCAGGGCGCTATTAATCAGCCCCAGCATTTT,CASSQGQGAINQPQHF
TRBD1,TRBV6-2/TRBV6-3,few,13,TRBJ1-1,TGTGCCAGCAGTTACACTAGGGGGCTTGAAGCTTTCTTT,CASSYTRGLEAFF
-,TRBV18,-,15,TRBJ1-1,TGTGCCAGCTCACCTAGGGACGGGGGGAACACTGAAGCTTTCTTT,CASSPRDGGNTEAFF
TRBD1,TRBV5-1,-,17,TRBJ2-5,TGCGCCAGCACCCAAAACCGCCGGGACAGGGGGCGAGAGACCCAGTACTTC,CASTQNRRDRGRETQYF
-,TRBV7-9,-,11,TRBJ1-1,TGTGCCAGTACTATCCAGCTCTGGGCTTTCTTT,CASTIQLWAFF